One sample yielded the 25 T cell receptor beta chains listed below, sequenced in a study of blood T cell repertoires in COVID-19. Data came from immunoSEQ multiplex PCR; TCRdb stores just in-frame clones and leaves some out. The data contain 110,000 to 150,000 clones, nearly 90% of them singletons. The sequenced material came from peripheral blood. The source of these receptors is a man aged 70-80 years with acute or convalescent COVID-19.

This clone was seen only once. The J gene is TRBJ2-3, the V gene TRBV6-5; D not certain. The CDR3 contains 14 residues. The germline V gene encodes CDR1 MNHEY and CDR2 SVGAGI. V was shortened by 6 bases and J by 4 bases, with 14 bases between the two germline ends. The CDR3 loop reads CASSYKQSADTQYF. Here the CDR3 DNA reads TGTGCCAGCAGCTATAAGCAAAGTGCAGATACGCAGTATTTT.

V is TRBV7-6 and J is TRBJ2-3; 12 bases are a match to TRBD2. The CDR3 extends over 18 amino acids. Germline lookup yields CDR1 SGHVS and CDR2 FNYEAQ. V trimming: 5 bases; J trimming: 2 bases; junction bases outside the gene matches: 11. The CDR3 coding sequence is TGTGCCAGCAGCCAGAGGACTAGCGGGGTATTACTCACAGATACGCAGTATTTT. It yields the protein CASSQRTSGVLLTDTQYF.

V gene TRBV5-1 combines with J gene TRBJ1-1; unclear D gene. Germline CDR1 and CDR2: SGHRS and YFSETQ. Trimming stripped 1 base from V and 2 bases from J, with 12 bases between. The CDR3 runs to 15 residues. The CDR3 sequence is CASSLIAGSNTEAFF. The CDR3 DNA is TGCGCCAGCAGCTTGATTGCCGGTTCCAACACTGAAGCTTTCTTT.

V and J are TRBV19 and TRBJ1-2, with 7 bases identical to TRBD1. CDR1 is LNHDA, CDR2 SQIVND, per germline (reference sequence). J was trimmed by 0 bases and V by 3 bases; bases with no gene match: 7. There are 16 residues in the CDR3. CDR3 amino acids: CASSMGTAASNYGYTF. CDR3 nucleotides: TGTGCCAGTAGTATGGGGACAGCGGCTTCTAACTATGGCTACACCTTC.

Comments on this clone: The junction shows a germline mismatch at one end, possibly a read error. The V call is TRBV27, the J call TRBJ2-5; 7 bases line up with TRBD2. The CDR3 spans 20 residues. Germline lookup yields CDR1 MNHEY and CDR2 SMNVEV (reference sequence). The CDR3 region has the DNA TGTGCTAGCAGACCGATCCGTCCACTAGGGAGGGTCAGGGAGAGAGAGACCCAGTACTTC. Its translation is CASRPIRPLGRVRERETQYF.

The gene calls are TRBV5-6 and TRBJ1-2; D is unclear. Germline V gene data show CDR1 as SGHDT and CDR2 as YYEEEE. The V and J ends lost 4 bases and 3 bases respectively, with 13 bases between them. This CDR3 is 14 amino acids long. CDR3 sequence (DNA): TGTGCCAGCAGCCAAACCCCTCTAGACTATGGCTACACCTTC. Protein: CASSQTPLDYGYTF.

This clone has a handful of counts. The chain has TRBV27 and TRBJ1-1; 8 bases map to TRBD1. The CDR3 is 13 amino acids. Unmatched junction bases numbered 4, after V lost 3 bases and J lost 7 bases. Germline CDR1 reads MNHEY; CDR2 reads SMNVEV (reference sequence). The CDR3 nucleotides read TGTGCCAGCAGTTTCGGACAGGGACTTGAAGCTTTCTTT. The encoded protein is CASSFGQGLEAFF.

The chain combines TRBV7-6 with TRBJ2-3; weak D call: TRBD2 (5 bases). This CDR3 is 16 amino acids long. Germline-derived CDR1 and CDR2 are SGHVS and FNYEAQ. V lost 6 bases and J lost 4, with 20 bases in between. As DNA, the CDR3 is TGTGCCAGCAGTCCACTAGTCGGGATTAGGGCAGATACGCAGTATTTT. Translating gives CASSPLVGIRADTQYF.

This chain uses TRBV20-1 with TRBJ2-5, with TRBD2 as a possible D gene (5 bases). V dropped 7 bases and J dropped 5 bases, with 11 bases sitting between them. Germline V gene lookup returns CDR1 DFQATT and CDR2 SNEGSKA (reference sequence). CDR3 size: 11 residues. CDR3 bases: TGCAGTGTCTCGGGATTGGAGACCCAGTACTTC. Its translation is CSVSGLETQYF.

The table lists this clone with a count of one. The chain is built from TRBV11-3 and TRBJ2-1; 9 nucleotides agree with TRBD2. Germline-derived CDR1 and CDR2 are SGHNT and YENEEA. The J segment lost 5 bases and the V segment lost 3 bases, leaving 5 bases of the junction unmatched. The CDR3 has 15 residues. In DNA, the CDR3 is TGTGCCAGCAGCTTGAGCGGGAGGAACGACAATGAGCAGTTCTTC. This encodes CASSLSGRNDNEQFF.

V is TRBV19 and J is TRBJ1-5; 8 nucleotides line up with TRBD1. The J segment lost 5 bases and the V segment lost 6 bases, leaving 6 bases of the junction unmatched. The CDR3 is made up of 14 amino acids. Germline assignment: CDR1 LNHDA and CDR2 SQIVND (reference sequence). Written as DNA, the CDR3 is TGTGCCAGTAGGACAGGGGTGGATTATCAGCCCCAGCATTTT. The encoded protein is CASRTGVDYQPQHF.

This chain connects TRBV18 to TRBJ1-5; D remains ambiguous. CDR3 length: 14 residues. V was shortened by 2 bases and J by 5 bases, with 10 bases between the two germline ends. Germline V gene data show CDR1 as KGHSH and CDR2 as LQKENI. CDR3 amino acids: CASSPGRSDQPQHF. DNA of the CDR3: TGTGCCAGCTCACCAGGGAGGAGCGATCAGCCCCAGCATTTT.

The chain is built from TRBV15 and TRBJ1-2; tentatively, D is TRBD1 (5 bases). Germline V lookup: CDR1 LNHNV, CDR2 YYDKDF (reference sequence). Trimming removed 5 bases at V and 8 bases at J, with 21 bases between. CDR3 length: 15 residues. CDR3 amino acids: CATSPGYEGTWGYTF. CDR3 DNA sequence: TGTGCCACCAGCCCTGGGTATGAGGGGACTTGGGGCTACACCTTC.

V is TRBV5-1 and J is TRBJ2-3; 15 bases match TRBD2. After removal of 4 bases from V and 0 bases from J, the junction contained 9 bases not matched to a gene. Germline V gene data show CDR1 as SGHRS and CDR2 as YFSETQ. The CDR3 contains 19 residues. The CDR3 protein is CASSRTGTSGRSSTDTQYF. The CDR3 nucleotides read TGCGCCAGCAGCCGGACAGGGACTAGCGGGAGGTCTAGCACAGATACGCAGTATTTT. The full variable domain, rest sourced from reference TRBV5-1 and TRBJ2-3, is KAGVTQTPRYLIKTRGQQVTLSCSPISGHRSVSWYQQTPGQGLQFLFEYFSETQRNKGNFPGRFSGRQFSNSRSEMNVSTLELGDSALYLCASSRTGTSGRSSTDTQYFGPGTRLTVL.

The CDR3 loop reads CASSSGGTGIYEQYF. CDR3 DNA: TGCGCCAGCAGCTCGGGGGGTACAGGGATATACGAGCAGTACTTC. This rearrangement joins TRBV5-1 to TRBJ2-7; maybe TRBD2 (7 bases). Germline CDR1 reads SGHRS; CDR2 reads YFSETQ. V dropped 3 bases and J dropped 4 bases, with 17 bases sitting between them. This CDR3 contains 15 residues.

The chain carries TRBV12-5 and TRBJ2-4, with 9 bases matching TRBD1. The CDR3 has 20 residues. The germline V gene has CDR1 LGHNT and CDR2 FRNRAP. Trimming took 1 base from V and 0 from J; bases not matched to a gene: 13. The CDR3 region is CASGLDLGTGRGLAKNIQYF. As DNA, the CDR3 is TGTGCTAGTGGTTTGGACCTAGGGACAGGGAGGGGATTAGCCAAAAACATTCAGTACTTC.

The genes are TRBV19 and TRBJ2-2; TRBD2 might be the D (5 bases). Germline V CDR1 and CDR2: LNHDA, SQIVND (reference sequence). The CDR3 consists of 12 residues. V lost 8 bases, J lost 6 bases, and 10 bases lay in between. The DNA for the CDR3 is TGTGCCAGTTCCGGGCGGGCCGGGGAGCTGTTTTTT. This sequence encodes CASSGRAGELFF.

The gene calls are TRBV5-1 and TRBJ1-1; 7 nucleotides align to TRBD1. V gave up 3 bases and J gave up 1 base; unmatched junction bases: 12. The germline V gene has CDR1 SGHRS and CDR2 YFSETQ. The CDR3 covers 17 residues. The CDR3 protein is CASSWGTTGRKNTEAFF. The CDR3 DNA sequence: TGCGCCAGCAGCTGGGGGACGACAGGGAGAAAGAACACTGAAGCTTTCTTT. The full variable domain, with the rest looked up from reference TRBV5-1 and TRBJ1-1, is KAGVTQTPRYLIKTRGQQVTLSCSPISGHRSVSWYQQTPGQGLQFLFEYFSETQRNKGNFPGRFSGRQFSNSRSEMNVSTLELGDSALYLCASSWGTTGRKNTEAFFGQGTRLTVV.

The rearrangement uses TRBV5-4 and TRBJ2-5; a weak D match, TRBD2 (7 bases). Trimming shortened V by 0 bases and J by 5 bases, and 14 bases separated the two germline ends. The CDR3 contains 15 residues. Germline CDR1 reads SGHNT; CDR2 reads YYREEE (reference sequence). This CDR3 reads CASSLGGGAEETQYF. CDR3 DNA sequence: TGTGCCAGCAGCTTGGGGGGGGGCGCAGAGGAGACCCAGTACTTC.

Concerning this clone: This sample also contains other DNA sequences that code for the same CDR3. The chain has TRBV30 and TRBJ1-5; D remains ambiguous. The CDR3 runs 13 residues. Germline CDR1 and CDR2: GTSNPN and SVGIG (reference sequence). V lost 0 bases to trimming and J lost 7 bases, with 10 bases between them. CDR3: CAWSVRDYQPQHF. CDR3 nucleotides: TGTGCCTGGAGTGTCCGCGACTACCAGCCCCAGCATTTT.

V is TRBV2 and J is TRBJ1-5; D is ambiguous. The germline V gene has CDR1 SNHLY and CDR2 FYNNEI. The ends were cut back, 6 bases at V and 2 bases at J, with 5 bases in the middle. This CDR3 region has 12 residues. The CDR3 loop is CASRSGNQPQHF. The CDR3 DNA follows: TGTGCCAGCAGGAGTGGCAATCAGCCCCAGCATTTT.

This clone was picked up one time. Here the CDR3 DNA reads TGTGCCAGCAGTGAATTTACAGGGACTGAAGCTTTCTTT. Translating it yields CASSEFTGTEAFF. This chain connects TRBV6-1 to TRBJ1-1, with D tentatively TRBD1 (6 bases). Per germline, CDR1 MNHNS and CDR2 SASEGT. This CDR3 contains 13 residues. V was cut by 2 bases and J by 5 bases, with 9 bases left in between.

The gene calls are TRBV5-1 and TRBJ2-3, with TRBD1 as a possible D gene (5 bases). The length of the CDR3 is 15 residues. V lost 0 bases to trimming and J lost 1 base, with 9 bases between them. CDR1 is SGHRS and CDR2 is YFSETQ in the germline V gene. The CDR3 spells CASSLGTQGTDTQYF. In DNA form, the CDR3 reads TGCGCCAGCAGCTTGGGAACACAGGGCACAGATACGCAGTATTTT. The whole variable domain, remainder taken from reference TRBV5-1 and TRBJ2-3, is KAGVTQTPRYLIKTRGQQVTLSCSPISGHRSVSWYQQTPGQGLQFLFEYFSETQRNKGNFPGRFSGRQFSNSRSEMNVSTLELGDSALYLCASSLGTQGTDTQYFGPGTRLTVL.

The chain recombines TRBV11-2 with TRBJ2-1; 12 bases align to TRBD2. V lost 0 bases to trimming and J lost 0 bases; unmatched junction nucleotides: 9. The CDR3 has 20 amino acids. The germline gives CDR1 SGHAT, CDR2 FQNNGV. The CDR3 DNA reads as TGTGCCAGCAGCTTAGAGATGGCTAGCGGGGGGGAGAACTCCTACAATGAGCAGTTCTTC. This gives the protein CASSLEMASGGENSYNEQFF. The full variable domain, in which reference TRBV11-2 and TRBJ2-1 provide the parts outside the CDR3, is EAGVAQSPRYKIIEKRQSVAFWCNPISGHATLYWYQQILGQGPKLLIQFQNNGVVDDSQLPKDRFSAERLKGVDSTLKIQPAKLEDSAVYLCASSLEMASGGENSYNEQFFGPGTRLTVL.

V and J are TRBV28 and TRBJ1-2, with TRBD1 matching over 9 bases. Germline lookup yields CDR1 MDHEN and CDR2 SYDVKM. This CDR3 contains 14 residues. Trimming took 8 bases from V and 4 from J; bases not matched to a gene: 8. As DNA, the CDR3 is TGTGCCAGCGGAAGGGACAGGGCTCTCTATGGCTACACCTTC. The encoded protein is CASGRDRALYGYTF.